Sequencing of this TCR beta chain was carried out in a study of cytomegalovirus exposure and HLA in healthy donors. Study-wide results and limits: In a later analysis, most CMV-associated TCR beta chains appeared HLA-restricted. In vitro checks showed that three CMV-associated chains really do target CMV antigens.

Vbeta (60) and Jbeta (13) primers were used in the PCR. Under the authors' procedure: Later work found 65 million to 100 million unique TCR beta chains, with about 10 million shared. Sequencing was performed with immunoSEQ multiplex PCR; in TCRdb, only in-frame clones are kept and a portion is missing. V and J calls plus clone size are reproduced from that table; the DNA served to infer D and trimming. The sample includes 150,000 to 200,000 clones, around 87% seen only once; the top ten take approximately 0.98%. The count of this clone is one. The antigen is undetermined. The germline V gene has CDR1 SGHRS and CDR2 YFSETQ. V was shortened by 4 bases and J by 3 bases, with 10 bases between the two germline ends. This CDR3 has 14 amino acids.

The rearrangement joins TRBV5-1 to TRBJ2-2, with D possibly TRBD1 on 5 matching bases. Sequencing was performed on PBMCs. This TCR came from a boy aged 2 to 10 in good health and CMV-seronegative. CDR3 DNA sequence: TGCGCCAGCAGCCGTATCAGGGACACCGGGGAGCTGTTTTTT. Translated, it gives CASSRIRDTGELFF.